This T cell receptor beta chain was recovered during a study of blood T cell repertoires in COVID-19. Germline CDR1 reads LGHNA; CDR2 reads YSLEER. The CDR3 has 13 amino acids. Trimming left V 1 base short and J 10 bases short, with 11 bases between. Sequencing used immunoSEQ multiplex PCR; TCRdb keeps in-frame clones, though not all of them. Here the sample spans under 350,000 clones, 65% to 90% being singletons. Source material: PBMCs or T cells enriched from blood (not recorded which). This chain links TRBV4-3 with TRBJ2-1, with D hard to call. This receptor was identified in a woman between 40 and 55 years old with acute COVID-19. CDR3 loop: CASSQAGVAEQFF. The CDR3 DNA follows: TGCGCCAGCAGCCAAGCCGGAGTCGCGGAGCAGTTCTTC.